The rows below give T cell receptor beta chains drawn from one sample of a study of shared clonotypes between healthy human individuals. Only in-frame clones appear in the TCRdb table, and some are missing; sequencing was by immunoSEQ multiplex PCR. The table lists 2 million to 2.5 million clones, approximately 90% of them singletons. Material for sequencing was naive CD4+ T cells from PBMCs. Every receptor here comes from a man younger than 30 in good health. Some clones in this sample may be carry-over from other donors' samples. Each CDR3 is given with its conserved first and last residue.

CASSRAIIAGTANTEAFF	18	TRBV4-1	TRBJ1-1
CAWSVWQNTEAFF	13	TRBV30	TRBJ1-1
CASSFRQGPYEQYF	14	TRBV7-9	TRBJ2-7
CASSVPASGFSYEQYF	16	TRBV6-1	TRBJ2-7
CASSVGPGINEKLFF	15	TRBV9	TRBJ1-4
CASSLYPLSADTQYF	15	TRBV7-2	TRBJ2-3
CASSPADRVGTGELFF	16	TRBV27	TRBJ2-2
CASSHSWRGPNTEAFF	16	TRBV11-2	TRBJ1-1
CASSHGQDLSYEQYF	15	TRBV4-1	TRBJ2-7
CASSLTTGGLDEQYF	15	TRBV28	TRBJ2-7
CASSLARTEVYEQYF	15	TRBV7-2	TRBJ2-7
CASSVGTNRGNTIYF	15	TRBV5-6	TRBJ1-3
CASSAPSGELFF	12	TRBV5-1	TRBJ2-2
CAISESSRRYGYQPQHF	17	TRBV10-3	TRBJ1-5
CASSLVGGAGQGQPQHF	17	TRBV7-2	TRBJ1-5
CAWRAYGSGANVLTF	15	TRBV30	TRBJ2-6
CASAAGPKLFF	11	TRBV2	TRBJ1-4
CAISEWKREGRYETQYF	17	TRBV10-3	TRBJ2-5
CAKTLKSRLRQGVNYEQYF	19	TRBV27	TRBJ2-7
CASREAPAGGKNIQYF	16	TRBV19	TRBJ2-4
CASSPRSGEGRHTEAFF	17	TRBV11-2	TRBJ1-1
CSVSPRQGVNYGYTF	15	TRBV29-1	TRBJ1-2
CASSWGRGPEPYEQYF	16	TRBV5-1	TRBJ2-7
CASSPSQVGGEAFF	14	TRBV7-8	TRBJ1-1
CASRQWAYGYTF	12	TRBV28	TRBJ1-2
CASSRQGITEAFF	13	TRBV28	TRBJ1-1